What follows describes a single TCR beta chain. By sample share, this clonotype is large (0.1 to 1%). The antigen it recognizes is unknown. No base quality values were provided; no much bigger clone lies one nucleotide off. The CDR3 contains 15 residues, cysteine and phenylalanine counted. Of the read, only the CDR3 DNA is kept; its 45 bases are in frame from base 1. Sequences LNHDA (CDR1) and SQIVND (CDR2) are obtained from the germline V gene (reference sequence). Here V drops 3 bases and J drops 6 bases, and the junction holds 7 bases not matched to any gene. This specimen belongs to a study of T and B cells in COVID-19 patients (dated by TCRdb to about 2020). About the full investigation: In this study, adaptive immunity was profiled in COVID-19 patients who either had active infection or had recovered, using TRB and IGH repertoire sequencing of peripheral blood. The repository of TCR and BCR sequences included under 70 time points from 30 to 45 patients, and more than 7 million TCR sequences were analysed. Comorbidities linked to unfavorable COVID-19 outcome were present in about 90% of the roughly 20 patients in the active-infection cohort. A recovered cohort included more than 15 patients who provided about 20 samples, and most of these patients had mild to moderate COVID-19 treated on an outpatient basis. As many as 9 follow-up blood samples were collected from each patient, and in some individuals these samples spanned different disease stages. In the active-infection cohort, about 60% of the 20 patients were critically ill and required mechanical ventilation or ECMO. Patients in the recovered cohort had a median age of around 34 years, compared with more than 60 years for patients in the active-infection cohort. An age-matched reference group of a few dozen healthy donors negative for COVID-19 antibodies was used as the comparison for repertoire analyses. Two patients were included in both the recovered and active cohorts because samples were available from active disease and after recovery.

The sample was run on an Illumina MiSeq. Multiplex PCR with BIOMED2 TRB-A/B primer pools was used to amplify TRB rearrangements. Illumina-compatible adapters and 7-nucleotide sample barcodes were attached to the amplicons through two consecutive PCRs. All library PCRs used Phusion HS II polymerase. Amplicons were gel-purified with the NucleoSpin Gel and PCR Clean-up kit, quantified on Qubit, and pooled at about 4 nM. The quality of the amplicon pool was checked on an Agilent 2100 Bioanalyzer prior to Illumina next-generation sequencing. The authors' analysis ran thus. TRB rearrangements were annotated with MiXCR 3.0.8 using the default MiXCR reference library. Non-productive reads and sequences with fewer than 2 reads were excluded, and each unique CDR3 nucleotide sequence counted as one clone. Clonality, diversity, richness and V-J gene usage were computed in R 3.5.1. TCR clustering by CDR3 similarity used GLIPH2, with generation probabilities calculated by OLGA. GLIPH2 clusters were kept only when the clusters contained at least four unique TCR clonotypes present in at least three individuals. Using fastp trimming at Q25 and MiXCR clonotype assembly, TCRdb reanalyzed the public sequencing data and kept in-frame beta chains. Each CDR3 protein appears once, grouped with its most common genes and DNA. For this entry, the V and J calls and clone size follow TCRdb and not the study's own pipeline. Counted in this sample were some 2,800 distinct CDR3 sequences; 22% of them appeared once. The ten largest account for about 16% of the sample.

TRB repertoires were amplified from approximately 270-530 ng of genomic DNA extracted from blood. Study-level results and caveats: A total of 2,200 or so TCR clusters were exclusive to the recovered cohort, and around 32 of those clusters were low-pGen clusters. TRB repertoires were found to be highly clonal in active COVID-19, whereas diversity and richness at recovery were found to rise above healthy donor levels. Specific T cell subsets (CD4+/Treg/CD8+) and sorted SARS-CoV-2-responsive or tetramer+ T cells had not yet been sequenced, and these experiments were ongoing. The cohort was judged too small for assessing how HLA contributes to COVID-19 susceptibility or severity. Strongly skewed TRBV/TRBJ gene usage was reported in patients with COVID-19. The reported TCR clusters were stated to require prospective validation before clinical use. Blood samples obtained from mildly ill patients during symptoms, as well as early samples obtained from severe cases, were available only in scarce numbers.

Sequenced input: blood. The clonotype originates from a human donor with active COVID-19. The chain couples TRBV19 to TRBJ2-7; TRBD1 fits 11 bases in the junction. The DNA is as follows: TGTGCCAGTAGTATCGGGGGACAGGGGGTAATCGAGCAGTACTTC. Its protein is CASSIGGQGVIEQYF. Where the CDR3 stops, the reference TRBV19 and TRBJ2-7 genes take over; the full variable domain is DGGITQSPKYLFRKEGQNVTLSCEQNLNHDAMYWYRQDPGQGLRLIYYSQIVNDFQKGDIAEGYSVSREKKESFPLTVTSAQKNPTAFYLCASSIGGQGVIEQYFGPGTRLTVT.